Listed below are T cell receptor beta chains from one sample, sequenced in a study of T-cell reconstitution after alpha-beta-depleted transplantation in children. TCRdb re-analysed the PCR reads in MiXCR, keeping a single row per CDR3 protein. The sample yields some 640,000 distinct CDR3 sequences, roughly 15% seen once. The sample was PBMCs from the stem cell graft donor, taken from the stem cell graft. These receptors originate from a human donor who donated a stem cell graft to a child with acute myeloid leukemia. The CDR3 runs from the conserved cysteine through the conserved F or W. A D gene is named only where the DNA matches it firmly. Rows may omit the clone size; those that give it use once, few, many or a size class.

j_gene: TRBJ2-1; d_gene: TRBD2; abundance: .; v_gene: TRBV7-9; CDR3aa: CAITTSGLYNEQFF; CDR3nt: TGTGCCATCACTACTAGCGGGTTATACAATGAGCAGTTCTTC
j_gene: TRBJ1-6; d_gene: .; abundance: .; v_gene: TRBV10-3; CDR3aa: CAISESGSSYNSPLHF; CDR3nt: TGTGCCATCAGTGAGTCGGGGAGCTCCTATAATTCACCCCTCCACTTT
j_gene: TRBJ2-1; d_gene: .; abundance: many; v_gene: TRBV29-1; CDR3aa: CSVGHDNEQFF; CDR3nt: TGCAGCGTTGGACACGACAATGAGCAGTTCTTC
j_gene: TRBJ2-1; d_gene: TRBD1; abundance: .; v_gene: TRBV7-2; CDR3aa: CASSFDRGRVEQFF; CDR3nt: TGTGCCAGCAGCTTCGACAGGGGGCGCGTTGAGCAGTTCTTC
j_gene: TRBJ1-5; d_gene: TRBD1; abundance: .; v_gene: TRBV7-2; CDR3aa: CASSLDRGRDQPQHF; CDR3nt: TGTGCCAGCAGCTTAGACAGGGGGCGGGATCAGCCCCAGCATTTT
j_gene: TRBJ1-1; d_gene: .; abundance: many; v_gene: TRBV12-3/TRBV12-4; CDR3aa: CASSPTGIRNTEAFF; CDR3nt: TGTGCCAGCAGTCCAACAGGGATTCGGAACACTGAAGCTTTCTTT
j_gene: TRBJ2-2; d_gene: TRBD1; abundance: many; v_gene: TRBV29-1; CDR3aa: CSVETGTGFSGELFF; CDR3nt: TGCAGCGTAGAGACCGGGACAGGGTTTTCCGGGGAGCTGTTTTTT
j_gene: TRBJ2-1; d_gene: TRBD1; abundance: .; v_gene: TRBV20-1; CDR3aa: CSARAHLDRGHNEQFF; CDR3nt: TGCAGTGCTAGAGCTCACTTGGACAGGGGCCACAATGAGCAGTTCTTC
j_gene: TRBJ2-1; d_gene: TRBD2; abundance: few; v_gene: TRBV20-1; CDR3aa: CSAGPGTSGYNEQFF; CDR3nt: TGCAGTGCTGGACCCGGGACTAGCGGGTACAATGAGCAGTTCTTC
j_gene: TRBJ1-2; d_gene: TRBD1; abundance: many; v_gene: TRBV7-2; CDR3aa: CASSFLQGADYGYTF; CDR3nt: TGTGCCAGCAGCTTTTTACAGGGGGCGGACTATGGCTACACCTTC
j_gene: TRBJ2-2; d_gene: .; abundance: .; v_gene: TRBV9; CDR3aa: CASSVAFGNTGELFF; CDR3nt: TGTGCCAGCAGCGTTGCCTTCGGGAACACCGGGGAGCTGTTTTTT
j_gene: TRBJ1-5; d_gene: TRBD1; abundance: .; v_gene: TRBV2; CDR3aa: CASSSRDREDQPQHF; CDR3nt: TGTGCCAGCAGTTCCCGGGACAGGGAGGATCAGCCCCAGCATTTT
j_gene: TRBJ2-7; d_gene: TRBD1; abundance: .; v_gene: TRBV10-3; CDR3aa: CAISEPGQGAGEQYF; CDR3nt: TGTGCCATCAGTGAGCCGGGACAGGGGGCGGGTGAGCAGTACTTC
j_gene: TRBJ2-6; d_gene: .; abundance: .; v_gene: TRBV4-1; CDR3aa: CASSQDAAHSSGANVLTF; CDR3nt: TGCGCCAGCAGCCAGGACGCCGCACATTCCTCTGGGGCCAACGTCCTGACTTTC
j_gene: TRBJ2-3; d_gene: .; abundance: few; v_gene: TRBV7-9; CDR3aa: CASSSPWGSDTDTQYF; CDR3nt: TGTGCCAGCAGCTCCCCGTGGGGGTCGGACACAGATACGCAGTATTTT
j_gene: TRBJ2-1; d_gene: TRBD2; abundance: .; v_gene: TRBV10-2; CDR3aa: CASSDGTSGWGEQFF; CDR3nt: TGCGCCAGCAGTGACGGGACTAGCGGGTGGGGTGAGCAGTTCTTC
j_gene: TRBJ1-1; d_gene: .; abundance: many; v_gene: TRBV20-1; CDR3aa: CSAGHLSNTEAFF; CDR3nt: TGCAGTGCCGGACATCTTTCGAACACTGAAGCTTTCTTT
j_gene: TRBJ1-6; d_gene: TRBD1; abundance: .; v_gene: TRBV4-3; CDR3aa: CASSQFFGQGGNTSPLHF; CDR3nt: TGCGCCAGCAGCCAATTCTTCGGACAGGGCGGAAACACTTCACCCCTCCACTTT
j_gene: TRBJ2-1; d_gene: .; abundance: many; v_gene: TRBV12-3/TRBV12-4; CDR3aa: CASRYSGTKDEQFF; CDR3nt: TGTGCCAGCAGGTATTCCGGGACGAAGGATGAGCAGTTCTTC
j_gene: TRBJ2-3; d_gene: TRBD2; abundance: many; v_gene: TRBV20-1; CDR3aa: CSARETFGGADTQYF; CDR3nt: TGCAGTGCTAGAGAGACCTTCGGGGGGGCAGATACGCAGTATTTT